Sequencing of this TCR beta chain was carried out in a study of cytomegalovirus exposure and HLA in healthy donors. The study's findings and limits: It was reported in a later analysis that an Asian-associated ancestry cluster showed fewer N-insertions than the approximately 700-donor mean. Analyzed later, association rates of TCRs varied across HLA loci, with DRB1 most and HLA-C fewest.

Notes on this clone: The target antigen is unknown.

Primers: 60 Vbeta forward and 13 Jbeta reverse. Generated by immunoSEQ multiplex PCR, the TCRdb table keeps only in-frame clones and is missing some. The repertoire consists of 140,000 to 150,000 clones, with 80% occurring once and the leading ten covering just over 4.5%. Germline CDR1 is MNHEY and CDR2 is SVGAGI. This CDR3 contains 13 residues. The sample was PBMCs. The chain uses TRBV6-5 and TRBJ2-7; weak D call: TRBD2 (6 bases). This receptor was obtained from a man aged 40-49 years in good health and CMV-seronegative. Written as DNA, the CDR3 is TGTGCAGCAGGAGGGCCGAGCTCCTACGAGCAGTACTTC. It encodes CAAGGPSSYEQYF.